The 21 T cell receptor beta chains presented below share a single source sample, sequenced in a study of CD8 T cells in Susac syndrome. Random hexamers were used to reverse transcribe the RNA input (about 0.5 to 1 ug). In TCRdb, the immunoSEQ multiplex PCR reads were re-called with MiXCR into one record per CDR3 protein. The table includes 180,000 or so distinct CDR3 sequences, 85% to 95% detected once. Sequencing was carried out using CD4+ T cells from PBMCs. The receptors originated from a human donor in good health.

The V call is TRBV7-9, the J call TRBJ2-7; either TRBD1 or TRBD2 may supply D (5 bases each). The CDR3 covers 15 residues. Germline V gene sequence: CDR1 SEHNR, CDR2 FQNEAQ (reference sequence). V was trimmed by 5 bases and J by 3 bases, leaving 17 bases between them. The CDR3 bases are TGTGCCAGCAGCGCCAACCGGGGCGAAGACTACGAGCAGTACTTC. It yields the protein CASSANRGEDYEQYF.

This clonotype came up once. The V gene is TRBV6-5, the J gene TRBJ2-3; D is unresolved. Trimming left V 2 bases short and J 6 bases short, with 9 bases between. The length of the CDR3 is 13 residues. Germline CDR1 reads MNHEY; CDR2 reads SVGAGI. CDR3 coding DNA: TGTGCCAGCAGTTACATACAAGCGGATACGCAGTATTTT. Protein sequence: CASSYIQADTQYF.

CDR3 loop: CSARGATGINSPLHF. The CDR3, as DNA: TGCAGTGCTAGAGGGGCTACAGGGATCAATTCACCCCTCCACTTT. The V call is TRBV20-1, the J call TRBJ1-6; D perhaps matches TRBD1 (6 bases). The CDR3 is 15 residues long. V lost 1 base and J lost 7, with 14 bases in between. Germline V lookup: CDR1 DFQATT, CDR2 SNEGSKA (reference sequence).

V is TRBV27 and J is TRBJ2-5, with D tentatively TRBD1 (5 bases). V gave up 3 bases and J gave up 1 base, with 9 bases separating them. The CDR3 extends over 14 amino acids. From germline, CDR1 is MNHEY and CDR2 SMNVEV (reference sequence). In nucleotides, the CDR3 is TGTGCCAGCAGTTTGCGAAGGGGCCAAGAGACCCAGTACTTC. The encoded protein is CASSLRRGQETQYF.

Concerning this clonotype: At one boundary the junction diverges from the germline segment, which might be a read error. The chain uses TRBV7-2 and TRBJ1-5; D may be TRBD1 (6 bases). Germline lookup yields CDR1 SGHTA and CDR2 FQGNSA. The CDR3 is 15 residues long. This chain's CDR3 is CASSLGGANNQPQHF. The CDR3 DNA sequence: TGTGCCAGCAGTTTAGGGGGGGCTAACAATCAGCCCCAGCATTTT.

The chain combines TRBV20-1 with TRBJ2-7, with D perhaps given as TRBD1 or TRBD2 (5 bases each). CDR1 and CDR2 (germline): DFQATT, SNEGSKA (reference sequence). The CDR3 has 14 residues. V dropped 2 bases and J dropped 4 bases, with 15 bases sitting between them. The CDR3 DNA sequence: TGCAGTGCTAGATCTGGGGGTTTGGAGTACGAGCAGTACTTC. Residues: CSARSGGLEYEQYF.

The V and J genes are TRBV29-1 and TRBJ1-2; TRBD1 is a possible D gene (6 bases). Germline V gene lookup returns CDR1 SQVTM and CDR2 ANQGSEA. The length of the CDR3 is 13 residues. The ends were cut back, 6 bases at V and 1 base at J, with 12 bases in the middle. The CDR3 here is CSVGQRNNYGYTF. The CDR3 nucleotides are TGCAGCGTAGGACAGCGGAATAACTATGGCTACACCTTC.

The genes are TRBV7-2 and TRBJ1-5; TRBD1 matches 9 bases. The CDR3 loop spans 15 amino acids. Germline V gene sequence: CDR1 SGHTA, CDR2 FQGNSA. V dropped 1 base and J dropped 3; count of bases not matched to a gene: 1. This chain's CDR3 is CASSLDRGHNQPQHF. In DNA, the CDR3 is TGTGCCAGCAGCTTAGACAGGGGGCACAATCAGCCCCAGCATTTT.

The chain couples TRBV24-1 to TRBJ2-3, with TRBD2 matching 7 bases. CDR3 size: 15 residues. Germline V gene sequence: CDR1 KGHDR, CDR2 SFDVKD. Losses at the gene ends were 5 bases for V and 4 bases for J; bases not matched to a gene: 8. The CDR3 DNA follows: TGTGCCACCAGTGGTGGCGGGGGTAGTGCAGATACGCAGTATTTT. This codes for CATSGGGGSADTQYF.

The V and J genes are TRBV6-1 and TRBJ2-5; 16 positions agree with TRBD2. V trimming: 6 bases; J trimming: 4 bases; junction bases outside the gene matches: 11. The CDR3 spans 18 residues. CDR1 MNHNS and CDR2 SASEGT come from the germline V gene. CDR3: CASSPGTSGRALGETQYF. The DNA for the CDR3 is TGTGCCAGCAGCCCGGGGACTAGCGGGAGGGCCCTTGGAGAGACCCAGTACTTC.

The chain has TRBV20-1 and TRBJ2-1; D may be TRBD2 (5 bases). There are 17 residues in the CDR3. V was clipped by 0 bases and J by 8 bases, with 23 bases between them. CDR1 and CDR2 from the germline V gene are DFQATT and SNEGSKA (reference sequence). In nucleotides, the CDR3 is TGCAGTGCTAGAGATTTGTTTCAGGCGGGCGCGATCGATGAGCAGTTCTTC. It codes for CSARDLFQAGAIDEQFF.

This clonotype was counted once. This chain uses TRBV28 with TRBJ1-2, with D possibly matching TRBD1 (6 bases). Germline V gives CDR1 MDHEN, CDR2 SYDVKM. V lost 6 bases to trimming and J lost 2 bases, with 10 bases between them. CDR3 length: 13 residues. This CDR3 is CASRSGQNYGYTF. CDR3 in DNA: TGTGCCAGCAGGAGTGGACAGAACTATGGCTACACCTTC.

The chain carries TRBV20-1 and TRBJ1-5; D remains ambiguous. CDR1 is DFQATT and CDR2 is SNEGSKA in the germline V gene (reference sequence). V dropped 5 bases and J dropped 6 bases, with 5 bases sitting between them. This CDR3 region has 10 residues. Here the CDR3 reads CSAAGQPQHF. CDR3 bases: TGCAGTGCTGCAGGTCAGCCCCAGCATTTT.

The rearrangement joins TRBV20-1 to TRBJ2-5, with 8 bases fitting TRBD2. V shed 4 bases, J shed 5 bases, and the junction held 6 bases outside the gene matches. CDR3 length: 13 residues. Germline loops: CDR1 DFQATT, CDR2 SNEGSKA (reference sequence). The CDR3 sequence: CSAMSGGRETQYF. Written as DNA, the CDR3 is TGCAGTGCTATGAGCGGGGGCCGGGAGACCCAGTACTTC.

CDR3 protein: CATRAGVKSNEQFF. The CDR3 region has the DNA TGTGCCACTAGGGCGGGAGTGAAAAGCAATGAGCAGTTCTTC. The rearrangement links TRBV24-1 to TRBJ2-1; 7 bases fit TRBD2. Unmatched junction bases numbered 11, after V lost 10 bases and J lost 6 bases. Germline V CDR1 and CDR2: KGHDR, SFDVKD. This CDR3 spans 14 amino acids.

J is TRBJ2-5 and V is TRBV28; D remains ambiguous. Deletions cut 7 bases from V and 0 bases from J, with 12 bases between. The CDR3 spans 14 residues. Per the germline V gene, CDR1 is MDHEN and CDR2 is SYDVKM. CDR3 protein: CASNSVEYQETQYF. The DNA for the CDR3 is TGTGCCAGCAATAGTGTGGAGTACCAAGAGACCCAGTACTTC.

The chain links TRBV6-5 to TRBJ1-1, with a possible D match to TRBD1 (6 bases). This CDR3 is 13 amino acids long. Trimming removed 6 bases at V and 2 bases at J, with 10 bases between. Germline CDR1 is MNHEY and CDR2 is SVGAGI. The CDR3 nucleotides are TGTGCCAGCAGCTACAGGGCAAACACTGAAGCTTTCTTT. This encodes CASSYRANTEAFF.

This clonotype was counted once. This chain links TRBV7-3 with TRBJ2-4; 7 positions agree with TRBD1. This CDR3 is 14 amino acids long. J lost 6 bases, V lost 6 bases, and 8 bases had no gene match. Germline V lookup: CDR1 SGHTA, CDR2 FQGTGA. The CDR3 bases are TGTGCCAGCAGTCGAGAGGGGGCAGTAAACATTCAGTACTTC. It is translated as CASSREGAVNIQYF.

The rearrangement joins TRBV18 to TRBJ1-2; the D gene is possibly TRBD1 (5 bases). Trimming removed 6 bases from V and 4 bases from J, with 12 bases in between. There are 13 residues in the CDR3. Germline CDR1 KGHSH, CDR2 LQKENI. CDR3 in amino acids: CASSLDSSYGYTF. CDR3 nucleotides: TGTGCCAGCTCGCTAGACAGTTCCTATGGCTACACCTTC. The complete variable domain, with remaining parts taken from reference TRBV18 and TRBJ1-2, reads NAGVMQNPRHLVRRRGQEARLRCSPMKGHSHVYWYRQLPEEGLKFMVYLQKENIIDESGMPKERFSAEFPKEGPSILRIQQVVRGDSAAYFCASSLDSSYGYTFGSGTRLTVV.

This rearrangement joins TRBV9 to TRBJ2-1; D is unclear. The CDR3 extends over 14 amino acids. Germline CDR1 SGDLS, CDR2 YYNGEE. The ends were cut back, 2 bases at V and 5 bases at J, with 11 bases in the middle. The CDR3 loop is CASSVSGRHNEQFF. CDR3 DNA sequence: TGTGCCAGCAGCGTTTCAGGCAGACACAATGAGCAGTTCTTC.

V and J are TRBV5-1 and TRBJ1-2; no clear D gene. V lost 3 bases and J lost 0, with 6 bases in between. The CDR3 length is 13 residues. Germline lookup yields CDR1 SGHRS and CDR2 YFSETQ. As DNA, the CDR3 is TGCGCCAGCAGCTCCGAAGCTAACTATGGCTACACCTTC. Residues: CASSSEANYGYTF. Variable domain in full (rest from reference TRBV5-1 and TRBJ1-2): KAGVTQTPRYLIKTRGQQVTLSCSPISGHRSVSWYQQTPGQGLQFLFEYFSETQRNKGNFPGRFSGRQFSNSRSEMNVSTLELGDSALYLCASSSEANYGYTFGSGTRLTVV.